Listed below are T cell receptor beta chains from one sample, sequenced in a study of blood T cell repertoires in COVID-19. TCRdb's table, derived via immunoSEQ multiplex PCR, lists solely in-frame clones and lacks some. The profile shows some 160,000 clones, about 80% of them singletons. Material for sequencing was peripheral blood. The receptors here all came from a man in his 70s with active or convalescent COVID-19. Both conserved end residues are part of each CDR3. D genes are given only for firm matches. Size values are once, few and many counts, or a class for expanded clones, and some rows have none.

D gene: -; J gene: TRBJ2-1; clone size: few; V gene: TRBV6-2/TRBV6-3; CDR3 DNA: TGTGCCAGCAGTTCCCGGCTAGCGTCCTACAATGAGCAGTTCTTC; CDR3 protein: CASSSRLASYNEQFF
D gene: -; J gene: TRBJ1-4; clone size: -; V gene: TRBV28; CDR3 DNA: TGTGCCAGCAGCTCTGCCCGCGGGGAAGGTCGGGAAAAACTGTTTTTT; CDR3 protein: CASSSARGEGREKLFF
D gene: -; J gene: TRBJ2-3; clone size: -; V gene: TRBV19; CDR3 DNA: TGTGCCAGTAGAACCGGGACTGAGGATACGCAGTATTTT; CDR3 protein: CASRTGTEDTQYF
D gene: -; J gene: TRBJ1-4; clone size: -; V gene: TRBV18; CDR3 DNA: TGTGCCAGCTCACCGTACGGGGATTTCTTAAATGAAAAACTGTTTTTT; CDR3 protein: CASSPYGDFLNEKLFF
D gene: TRBD1; J gene: TRBJ2-2; clone size: -; V gene: TRBV6-6; CDR3 DNA: TGTGCCAGCAGGAGCAGACAGGGGTCGGCCGGGGAGCTGTTTTTT; CDR3 protein: CASRSRQGSAGELFF
D gene: -; J gene: TRBJ1-4; clone size: -; V gene: TRBV18; CDR3 DNA: TGTGCCAGCTCACCATCCCAGGGAAGGTATGAAAAACTGTTTTTT; CDR3 protein: CASSPSQGRYEKLFF
D gene: -; J gene: TRBJ2-1; clone size: -; V gene: TRBV5-1; CDR3 DNA: TGCGCCAGCAGCTTGGTTGCGGGAACTGGCTACAATGAGCAGTTCTTC; CDR3 protein: CASSLVAGTGYNEQFF
D gene: TRBD2; J gene: TRBJ2-1; clone size: -; V gene: TRBV20-1; CDR3 DNA: TGCAGTGCGGGACTAAGTTCGCAGTTCTTC; CDR3 protein: CSAGLSSQFF
D gene: -; J gene: TRBJ1-3; clone size: once; V gene: TRBV12-3/TRBV12-4; CDR3 DNA: TGTGCCAGCAGAGGGACATCTGGAAACACCATATATTTT; CDR3 protein: CASRGTSGNTIYF
D gene: -; J gene: TRBJ1-2; clone size: many; V gene: TRBV7-2; CDR3 DNA: TGTGCCAGCAGCTTATGGTCAGGGAACGGCTACACCTTC; CDR3 protein: CASSLWSGNGYTF
D gene: -; J gene: TRBJ2-2; clone size: -; V gene: TRBV7-2; CDR3 DNA: TGTGCCAGCAGCCTAACAGGGTACACCGGGGAGCTGTTTTTT; CDR3 protein: CASSLTGYTGELFF
D gene: -; J gene: TRBJ2-2; clone size: -; V gene: TRBV18; CDR3 DNA: TGTGCCAGCTCACCATTACAGGGTTCCACCGGGGAGCTGTTTTTT; CDR3 protein: CASSPLQGSTGELFF
D gene: TRBD1; J gene: TRBJ1-1; clone size: -; V gene: TRBV28; CDR3 DNA: TGTGCCAGCAGTTTATGGGGGACAGGGAACATCGGCGAAAAAGCTTTCTTT; CDR3 protein: CASSLWGTGNIGEKAFF
D gene: -; J gene: TRBJ2-7; clone size: -; V gene: TRBV5-1; CDR3 DNA: TGCGCCAGCAGCTTGGCCTCGGGCGGGAACTACGAGCAGTACTTC; CDR3 protein: CASSLASGGNYEQYF
D gene: -; J gene: TRBJ2-3; clone size: -; V gene: TRBV11-3; CDR3 DNA: TGTGCCAGCAGCTCTACCGGCGGGACTGGAGATACGCAGTATTTT; CDR3 protein: CASSSTGGTGDTQYF
D gene: -; J gene: TRBJ1-4; clone size: -; V gene: TRBV28; CDR3 DNA: TGTGCCAGCAGGTGGGGGGGGACTAATGAAAAACTGTTTTTT; CDR3 protein: CASRWGGTNEKLFF
D gene: TRBD1; J gene: TRBJ1-5; clone size: -; V gene: TRBV28; CDR3 DNA: TGTGCCAGCAGTCCGGGGACAGAGAATCAGCCCCAGCATTTT; CDR3 protein: CASSPGTENQPQHF
D gene: TRBD1; J gene: TRBJ1-1; clone size: -; V gene: TRBV5-1; CDR3 DNA: TGCGCCAGCAGACAAGCCGGGACAGGGGACACTGAAGCTTTCTTT; CDR3 protein: CASRQAGTGDTEAFF
D gene: -; J gene: TRBJ2-3; clone size: -; V gene: TRBV19; CDR3 DNA: TGTGCCAGTAGTGCACAGGGGGGGGGAGATACGCAGTATTTT; CDR3 protein: CASSAQGGGDTQYF
D gene: -; J gene: TRBJ2-1; clone size: few; V gene: TRBV28; CDR3 DNA: TGTGCCAGCAGTTTGAGAAAGGGCAGGGTGGCCAATGAGCAGTTCTTC; CDR3 protein: CASSLRKGRVANEQFF
D gene: -; J gene: TRBJ1-4; clone size: -; V gene: TRBV4-1; CDR3 DNA: TGCGCCAGCAGCCTTCAACCCGCGGGGAATGAAAAACTGTTTTTT; CDR3 protein: CASSLQPAGNEKLFF
D gene: -; J gene: TRBJ1-1; clone size: -; V gene: TRBV29-1; CDR3 DNA: TGCAGCGCGAGAAAGGGACAGAACACTGAAGCTTTCTTT; CDR3 protein: CSARKGQNTEAFF
D gene: -; J gene: TRBJ1-6; clone size: -; V gene: TRBV25-1; CDR3 DNA: TGTGCCAGCAGTGAGACCGACACGAGGGGGTTGAATTCACCCCTCCACTTT; CDR3 protein: CASSETDTRGLNSPLHF
D gene: TRBD2; J gene: TRBJ2-7; clone size: once; V gene: TRBV18; CDR3 DNA: TGTGCCAGCTCGGAGCTAGCGGGACCCTACGAGCAGTACTTC; CDR3 protein: CASSELAGPYEQYF
D gene: TRBD1; J gene: TRBJ1-2; clone size: -; V gene: TRBV28; CDR3 DNA: TGTGCCGCAAGACAGGGGGGAAACTATGGCTACACCTTC; CDR3 protein: CAARQGGNYGYTF
D gene: TRBD2; J gene: TRBJ2-1; clone size: -; V gene: TRBV28; CDR3 DNA: TGTGCCAGCAGCCTGGGGACTAGCGGGAGAGATGAGCAGTTCTTC; CDR3 protein: CASSLGTSGRDEQFF
D gene: TRBD1; J gene: TRBJ1-3; clone size: -; V gene: TRBV7-9; CDR3 DNA: TGTGCCAGCAGCAGGGGACAGGGGGCTAAAAGTGGAAACACCATATATTTT; CDR3 protein: CASSRGQGAKSGNTIYF
D gene: -; J gene: TRBJ1-2; clone size: -; V gene: TRBV7-2; CDR3 DNA: TGTGCCAGCAGCTTGAGTGACAGCTATGGCTACACCTTC; CDR3 protein: CASSLSDSYGYTF
D gene: TRBD1; J gene: TRBJ1-2; clone size: -; V gene: TRBV7-2; CDR3 DNA: TGTGCCAGCAGCTCGACAGGGGACTATGGCTACACCTTC; CDR3 protein: CASSSTGDYGYTF
D gene: -; J gene: TRBJ1-2; clone size: -; V gene: TRBV9; CDR3 DNA: TGTGCCAGCAGCCTCGGGACACCGGAGAACTATGGCTACACCTTC; CDR3 protein: CASSLGTPENYGYTF
D gene: -; J gene: TRBJ2-1; clone size: once; V gene: TRBV19; CDR3 DNA: TGTGCCAGTAGTATAGCGGGAGCGTTCTCCTACAATGAGCAGTTCTTC; CDR3 protein: CASSIAGAFSYNEQFF
D gene: -; J gene: TRBJ1-4; clone size: -; V gene: TRBV6-4; CDR3 DNA: TGTGCCAGCAGGCCTTCGGGGGAGTTTAATGAAAAACTGTTTTTT; CDR3 protein: CASRPSGEFNEKLFF
D gene: -; J gene: TRBJ1-1; clone size: -; V gene: TRBV6-5; CDR3 DNA: TGTGCCAGCAGTTACTCGAGACACACTGACACTGAAGCTTTCTTT; CDR3 protein: CASSYSRHTDTEAFF
D gene: -; J gene: TRBJ1-3; clone size: -; V gene: TRBV18; CDR3 DNA: TGTGCCAGCTCACCGCAGGACACGAGAAACACCATATATTTT; CDR3 protein: CASSPQDTRNTIYF
D gene: -; J gene: TRBJ1-5; clone size: -; V gene: TRBV2; CDR3 DNA: TGTGCCAGCAGTGAACAGGGGCCGCAACAGCCCCAGCATTTT; CDR3 protein: CASSEQGPQQPQHF
D gene: -; J gene: TRBJ1-5; clone size: -; V gene: TRBV7-2; CDR3 DNA: TGTGCCAGCAGCAACAGGGTGGGGAATCAGCCCCAGCATTTT; CDR3 protein: CASSNRVGNQPQHF
D gene: -; J gene: TRBJ2-2; clone size: -; V gene: TRBV18; CDR3 DNA: TGTGCCAGCTCACCCCGGGGGGCGGACACCGGGGAGCTGTTTTTT; CDR3 protein: CASSPRGADTGELFF
D gene: -; J gene: TRBJ2-5; clone size: -; V gene: TRBV15; CDR3 DNA: TGTGCCACCAGCAGAGATGGCAAGGGGGGGGGCACAGAGACCCAGTACTTC; CDR3 protein: CATSRDGKGGGTETQYF
D gene: -; J gene: TRBJ2-2; clone size: once; V gene: TRBV4-1; CDR3 DNA: TGCGCCAGCAGCCAAGCCGAGACAGAAACGAACACCGGGGAGCTGTTTTTT; CDR3 protein: CASSQAETETNTGELFF
D gene: -; J gene: TRBJ2-7; clone size: few; V gene: TRBV2; CDR3 DNA: TGTGCCAGCAGGGACAACTCCTACGAGCAGTACTTC; CDR3 protein: CASRDNSYEQYF
D gene: TRBD1; J gene: TRBJ1-3; clone size: -; V gene: TRBV7-3; CDR3 DNA: TGTGCCAGCACCCCCGGGGCGTGGTTGGGACAGAGCTCTGGAAACACCATATATTTT; CDR3 protein: CASTPGAWLGQSSGNTIYF
D gene: TRBD1; J gene: TRBJ2-2; clone size: -; V gene: TRBV29-1; CDR3 DNA: TGCAGCGCGGACAGGGTTCCACCCGGGGAGCTGTTTTTT; CDR3 protein: CSADRVPPGELFF
D gene: -; J gene: TRBJ2-1; clone size: many; V gene: TRBV9; CDR3 DNA: TGTGCCAGCAGCGTAGGAAGAGCTGGTGAGCAGTTCTTC; CDR3 protein: CASSVGRAGEQFF
D gene: -; J gene: TRBJ2-2; clone size: -; V gene: TRBV7-2; CDR3 DNA: TGTGCCAGCAGCCGTGGGACACTTAACACCGGGGAGCTGTTTTTT; CDR3 protein: CASSRGTLNTGELFF
D gene: TRBD2; J gene: TRBJ2-1; clone size: few; V gene: TRBV7-2; CDR3 DNA: TGTGCCAGCAGCCACGGACTAGCGGGGGCGTTTGAGCAGTTCTTC; CDR3 protein: CASSHGLAGAFEQFF